This T cell receptor (beta chain) was identified during a study of cytomegalovirus exposure and HLA in healthy donors. Study at large: For the roughly 400 genotyped donors, about 81% fell within the Caucasian-associated ancestry cluster. Study-level findings and limits: As a later analysis showed, a missense DCLRE1C variant was linked to trimming of TCR beta V- and J-genes. Researchers reported that three CMV-associated chains were confirmed in vitro as CMV antigen-specific.

Healthy people donating bone marrow made up the donors. The CDR3 spans 14 residues. Germline V gene data show CDR1 as MNHEY and CDR2 as SMNVEV (reference sequence). The V and J ends lost 4 bases and 0 bases respectively, with 7 bases between them. Notes on this clone: Its antigen is unknown.

This PCR relied on a set of 60 Vbeta primers and 13 Jbeta primers. The assay was immunoSEQ multiplex PCR, and TCRdb's table has in-frame clones only and misses some. The table includes about 160,000 clones, 80% detected once. The TCR originated in a male donor in good health and CMV-seropositive. This chain connects TRBV27 to TRBJ2-1; D is perhaps TRBD2 (5 bases). Specimen: PBMCs. DNA of the CDR3: TGTGCCAGCAGTTCGGGAAGCTCCTACAATGAGCAGTTCTTC. This encodes CASSSGSSYNEQFF.